These 15 T cell receptor beta chains share one sample of origin, sequenced in a study of shared clonotypes between healthy human individuals. TCRdb keeps only in-frame clones here, not all; method: immunoSEQ multiplex PCR. The profile shows 950,000 to 1,100,000 clones, roughly 80% of them singletons. Sequencing was carried out using memory CD4+ T cells sorted from blood. Regarding subset: CD45RA-negative fraction. The receptors here all came from a young man in good health.

V and J are TRBV2 and TRBJ2-7; TRBD2 matches at 14 bases. The CDR3 has 14 residues. Germline V gene data show CDR1 as SNHLY and CDR2 as FYNNEI. The V gene end was trimmed by 6 bases and the J gene end by 7 bases; junction bases not matched to a gene: 5. CDR3 residues: CASSRGLAGEEQYF. CDR3 sequence (DNA): TGTGCCAGCAGCCGGGGACTAGCGGGAGAGGAGCAGTACTTC.

V gene TRBV10-3 combines with J gene TRBJ2-3, with D unclear. The V gene's germline CDR1 is ENHRY and CDR2 SYGVKD. This CDR3 has 11 residues. V lost 2 bases and J lost 11, with 8 bases in between. The CDR3 region has the DNA TGTGCCATCAGTGAGAGCGTTATGCAGTATTTT. It is translated as CAISESVMQYF.

This clone was picked up a small number of times. Within the sample, other DNA sequences also encode this same CDR3. The chain recombines TRBV18 with TRBJ2-5; D gene unclear. The CDR3 is 12 residues long. Trimming shortened V by 3 bases and J by 4 bases, and 6 bases separated the two germline ends. Germline lookup yields CDR1 KGHSH and CDR2 LQKENI. CDR3 sequence: CASSPLGETQYF. The CDR3, as DNA: TGTGCCAGCTCACCCCTAGGAGAGACCCAGTACTTC. Variable domain in full (rest from reference TRBV18 and TRBJ2-5): NAGVMQNPRHLVRRRGQEARLRCSPMKGHSHVYWYRQLPEEGLKFMVYLQKENIIDESGMPKERFSAEFPKEGPSILRIQQVVRGDSAAYFCASSPLGETQYFGPGTRLLVL.

The rearrangement uses TRBV28 and TRBJ1-4; D unclear. Germline V gene lookup returns CDR1 MDHEN and CDR2 SYDVKM. The V and J ends lost 3 bases and 5 bases respectively, with 16 bases between them. The CDR3 consists of 16 residues. The CDR3 is CASSFPVSERNEKLFF. CDR3 nucleotides: TGTGCCAGCAGTTTCCCAGTCAGCGAGCGGAATGAAAAACTGTTTTTT.

The rearrangement links TRBV7-9 to TRBJ2-7; D is unresolved. In germline, CDR1 is SEHNR, CDR2 FQNEAQ (reference sequence). The CDR3 runs 15 residues. V was trimmed by 0 bases and J by 2 bases, leaving 11 bases between them. CDR3 amino acids: CASSLAGTTAYEQYF. The CDR3 DNA follows: TGTGCCAGCAGCTTAGCGGGAACTACAGCCTACGAGCAGTACTTC. Full variable domain (remainder filled in from reference TRBV7-9 and TRBJ2-7): DTGVSQNPRHKITKRGQNVTFRCDPISEHNRLYWYRQTLGQGPEFLTYFQNEAQLEKSRLLSDRFSAERPKGSFSTLEIQRTEQGDSAMYLCASSLAGTTAYEQYFGPGTRLTVT.

This clone was counted between two and nine times. This sequence joins TRBV29-1 and TRBJ1-1; unclear D gene. V lost 8 bases, J lost 0 bases, and 16 bases lay in between. This CDR3 spans 14 amino acids. Germline V gene sequence: CDR1 SQVTM, CDR2 ANQGSEA. The CDR3 loop is CSSREGGMNTEAFF. CDR3 DNA: TGCAGCTCCCGGGAGGGCGGAATGAACACTGAAGCTTTCTTT.

The CDR3 nucleotides read TGTGCCAGCAGCCTGCAAGCGGGGACAGGGGATGAAAAACTGTTTTTT. It yields the protein CASSLQAGTGDEKLFF. The chain links TRBV5-5 to TRBJ1-4, with 10 bases lining up with TRBD1. In germline, CDR1 is SGHKS, CDR2 YYEKEE (reference sequence). Trimming at V came to 4 bases and at J to 6 bases, leaving 9 bases not matched to a gene. There are 16 residues in the CDR3.

This sequence joins TRBV7-9 and TRBJ1-1; TRBD1 matches at 7 bases. Trimming at V came to 4 bases and at J to 2 bases, leaving 13 bases not matched to a gene. Germline V lookup: CDR1 SEHNR, CDR2 FQNEAQ (reference sequence). The CDR3 is 17 residues long. The CDR3 DNA is TGTGCCAGCAGCTGGGGACAGACAATCCAAACAAACACTGAAGCTTTCTTT. This translates into CASSWGQTIQTNTEAFF.

The CDR3 is CATSRDWGQNTGELFF. The CDR3 nucleotides are TGTGCCACCAGCAGAGATTGGGGACAGAACACCGGGGAGCTGTTTTTT. This rearrangement joins TRBV15 to TRBJ2-2; weak D call: TRBD1 (6 bases). Germline values: CDR1 LNHNV, CDR2 YYDKDF (reference sequence). This CDR3 is 16 amino acids long. With 0 bases removed from V and 1 base from J, the gap between germline ends came to 9 bases.

This clone was picked up a small number of times. J is TRBJ1-5 and V is TRBV27; 8 nucleotides line up with TRBD1. Germline values: CDR1 MNHEY, CDR2 SMNVEV (reference sequence). With V trimmed by 5 bases and J by 3 bases, 3 bases remained unmatched. The CDR3 is 14 amino acids. CDR3 region: CASSGGQDNQPQHF. The CDR3 region has the DNA TGTGCCAGCAGTGGGGGACAGGACAATCAGCCCCAGCATTTT.

The table lists this clone with a few counts. The chain links TRBV6-1 to TRBJ2-7; D gene uncertain. CDR3 length: 10 amino acids. In germline, CDR1 is MNHNS, CDR2 SASEGT. Trimming pared 7 bases from V and 2 bases from J, leaving 3 bases between. CDR3 loop: CASNTYEQYF. CDR3 nucleotide sequence: TGTGCCAGCAACACCTACGAGCAGTACTTC.

V and J are TRBV30 and TRBJ2-1; TRBD2 agrees at 13 bases. Germline V gene lookup returns CDR1 GTSNPN and CDR2 SVGIG (reference sequence). This CDR3 spans 17 amino acids. Losses at the gene ends were 1 base for V and 7 bases for J; bases not matched to a gene: 10. CDR3 residues: CAWSADWTSGRGNEQFF. The CDR3 region has the DNA TGTGCCTGGAGTGCCGATTGGACTAGCGGGAGAGGTAATGAGCAGTTCTTC.

This sequence joins TRBV25-1 and TRBJ2-5; perhaps TRBD2 as D (7 bases). The J call is in doubt because the DNA end fits TRBJ2-7 better. The CDR3 has 14 amino acids. CDR1 is MGHDK, CDR2 SYGVNS, per germline. The CDR3 is CASSDTGRVHEQYF. In DNA, the CDR3 is TGTGCCAGCAGTGATACAGGGAGGGTCCACGAGCAGTACTTC.

This chain joins TRBV7-2 and TRBJ1-1; 9 positions match TRBD1. V lost 1 base and J lost 8; bases outside the gene matches: 11. The CDR3 extends over 16 amino acids. CDR1 SGHTA and CDR2 FQGNSA come from the germline V gene. The CDR3 protein is CASSLESGQGSEEAFF. In DNA, the CDR3 is TGTGCCAGCAGCTTAGAATCCGGACAGGGGTCGGAGGAAGCTTTCTTT. The variable domain in full, with the rest retrieved from reference TRBV7-2 and TRBJ1-1, is GAGVSQSPSNKVTEKGKDVELRCDPISGHTALYWYRQSLGQGLEFLIYFQGNSAPDKSGLPSDRFSAERTGGSVSTLTIQRTQQEDSAVYLCASSLESGQGSEEAFFGQGTRLTVV.

The gene calls are TRBV29-1 and TRBJ2-3; weak D call: TRBD1 (6 bases). V lost 2 bases and J lost 6, with 6 bases in between. The germline V gene encodes CDR1 SQVTM and CDR2 ANQGSEA. This CDR3 is built from 11 residues. The CDR3 loop reads CSVETGDTQYF. In DNA form, the CDR3 reads TGCAGCGTTGAAACAGGGGATACGCAGTATTTT.